The rows below give T cell receptor beta chains drawn from one sample of a study of T cell responses to AZD1222 COVID-19 vaccine. Assay: immunoSEQ multiplex PCR; the TCRdb copy retains only in-frame clones and omits some. This sample yields roughly 130,000 clones, of which 86% are seen a single time; around 12% belongs to the top ten. The specimen comprised peripheral blood, sampled on day 0 of AZD1222 vaccination. Every receptor here comes from an adult in good health. The CDR3 runs from the conserved cysteine through the conserved F or W. A D gene is named only where the DNA matches it firmly. The size of a clone is reported for some rows only, either as once, few or many, or as a class for expanded clones.

clone_size j_call v_call d_call cdr3_aa cdr3_nt
. TRBJ1-5 TRBV27 TRBD1 CASGGQGRSQPQHF TGTGCCAGCGGGGGACAGGGGAGAAGTCAGCCCCAGCATTTT
. TRBJ2-7 TRBV2 . CASSAGGTGDEQYF TGTGCCAGCAGCGCCGGTGGGACCGGGGACGAGCAGTACTTC
few TRBJ1-1 TRBV7-2 . CASSLGGRRIANTEAFF TGTGCCAGCAGCTTAGGCGGCAGACGAATCGCGAACACTGAAGCTTTCTTT
once TRBJ1-1 TRBV5-4 . CASSPHGSLDYEAFF TGTGCCAGCAGCCCCCACGGGAGTCTTGATTATGAAGCTTTCTTT
. TRBJ1-5 TRBV2 TRBD1 CASMPDRVGQPQHF TGTGCCAGCATGCCTGACAGGGTCGGTCAGCCCCAGCATTTT
. TRBJ1-6 TRBV4-3 . CASSQGYKVNSPLHF TGCGCCAGCAGCCAAGGTTATAAGGTCAATTCACCCCTCCACTTT
. TRBJ1-1 TRBV18 . CASSPQGDTEAFF TGTGCCAGCTCACCACAAGGGGACACTGAAGCTTTCTTT
. TRBJ1-1 TRBV5-4 . CASSLAGVGTEAFF TGTGCCAGCAGCTTGGCTGGGGTTGGCACTGAAGCTTTCTTT
. TRBJ2-1 TRBV30 . CAWSEGVNEQFF TGTGCCTGGAGCGAAGGGGTCAATGAGCAGTTCTTC
few TRBJ1-1 TRBV7-8 . CASSPRWAVNTEAFF TGTGCCAGCAGCCCCCGGTGGGCGGTGAACACTGAAGCTTTCTTT
. TRBJ2-7 TRBV7-9 TRBD1 CASSLAGTGVSYEQYF TGTGCCAGCAGCTTAGCGGGGACAGGGGTTAGCTACGAGCAGTACTTC
. TRBJ1-2 TRBV9 . CASSPIVRAQAGANYGYTF TGTGCCAGCAGCCCCATCGTGAGGGCTCAAGCGGGGGCTAACTATGGCTACACCTTC
. TRBJ1-5 TRBV19 TRBD1 CASRRTGGSNQPQHF TGTGCCAGTAGGAGGACAGGGGGCAGCAATCAGCCCCAGCATTTT
once TRBJ1-1 TRBV7-2 . CASSSSQNTEAFF TGTGCCAGCAGCTCCTCACAGAACACTGAAGCTTTCTTT
. TRBJ1-2 TRBV2 . CASRGDSLLNYGYTF TGTGCCAGCAGGGGAGACAGCCTCCTAAACTATGGCTACACCTTC
. TRBJ1-3 TRBV4-1 TRBD1 CASSHVQGDAGNTIYF TGCGCCAGCAGCCATGTACAGGGGGACGCTGGAAACACCATATATTTT
. TRBJ1-1 TRBV6-4 TRBD1 CASRDIQGANTEAFF TGTGCCAGCAGGGATATACAGGGGGCGAACACTGAAGCTTTCTTT
. TRBJ1-1 TRBV6-5 TRBD1 CASSYFRPGQGSEAFF TGTGCCAGCAGTTACTTTCGACCGGGACAGGGGTCAGAAGCTTTCTTT
once TRBJ1-1 TRBV7-2 . CASSLQPGQPRNTEAFF TGTGCCAGCAGCTTACAACCGGGACAACCAAGGAACACTGAAGCTTTCTTT
. TRBJ1-1 TRBV11-2 . CASSAQGQSNTEAFF TGTGCCAGCAGCGCTCAAGGACAATCGAACACTGAAGCTTTCTTT
. TRBJ2-4 TRBV4-1 . CASSQDAPAWNIQYF TGCGCCAGCAGCCAAGATGCTCCAGCGTGGAACATTCAGTACTTC
. TRBJ1-5 TRBV2 . CASSGQAGPQPQHF TGTGCCAGCAGTGGACAAGCGGGACCTCAGCCCCAGCATTTT
. TRBJ1-2 TRBV24-1 TRBD1 CATSDSGGYYGYTF TGTGCCACCAGTGACTCAGGGGGATACTATGGCTACACCTTC
. TRBJ1-2 TRBV15 TRBD1 CATSAITTGGFYGYTF TGTGCCACCAGCGCCATAACAACAGGGGGTTTCTATGGCTACACCTTC
. TRBJ2-7 TRBV6-5 TRBD2 CASSPTSGRVSEQYF TGTGCCAGCAGTCCTACTAGCGGGAGGGTCTCCGAGCAGTACTTC
. TRBJ1-1 TRBV29-1 . CSAAPRSMNTEAFF TGCAGCGCCGCCCCGCGCTCTATGAACACTGAAGCTTTCTTT
. TRBJ1-6 TRBV4-1 . CASSQDVSGTDSPLHF TGCGCCAGCAGCCAAGACGTTTCAGGGACGGATTCACCCCTCCACTTT
. TRBJ1-5 TRBV10-3 TRBD1 CAISQTGGAGQPQHF TGTGCCATCAGTCAGACAGGGGGCGCGGGTCAGCCCCAGCATTTT
. TRBJ1-1 TRBV4-3 TRBD1 CASSQAGTGAPNTEAFF TGCGCCAGCAGCCAAGCAGGGACAGGGGCCCCGAACACTGAAGCTTTCTTT
. TRBJ2-2 TRBV4-1 TRBD2 CASSQDSSGLFSNTGELFF TGCGCCAGCAGCCAAGATTCATCGGGACTATTTTCGAACACCGGGGAGCTGTTTTTT
. TRBJ2-7 TRBV19 TRBD1 CASSDPGQGLSYEQYF TGTGCCAGTAGTGACCCGGGACAGGGGCTATCCTACGAGCAGTACTTC
. TRBJ2-7 TRBV6-5 . CASSYSLKWAYEQYF TGTGCCAGCAGTTACTCCTTAAAGTGGGCCTACGAGCAGTACTTC
. TRBJ1-1 TRBV6-5 . CASSNSRGSTEAFF TGTGCCAGCAGCAACTCTAGGGGATCCACTGAAGCTTTCTTT
. TRBJ1-4 TRBV2 . CASGMGVLANEKLFF TGTGCCAGCGGGATGGGGGTACTTGCTAATGAAAAACTGTTTTTT
. TRBJ2-1 TRBV21-1 . CASSKVARREQFF TGTGCCAGCAGCAAAGTGGCTAGAAGGGAGCAGTTCTTC
. TRBJ2-1 TRBV5-1 TRBD2 CASSLIPAGGHEQFF TGCGCCAGCAGCCTCATTCCAGCGGGAGGGCATGAGCAGTTCTTC
. TRBJ2-3 TRBV12-3/TRBV12-4 . CATPDRRTDTQYF TGTGCCACCCCCGACAGGCGTACAGATACGCAGTATTTT
. TRBJ2-1 TRBV15 . CATSTSRGPYNEQFF TGTGCCACCAGCACCTCCCGAGGGCCCTACAATGAGCAGTTCTTC
. TRBJ1-5 TRBV27 . CASSSIYSNQPQHF TGTGCCAGCAGTTCGATTTATAGCAATCAGCCCCAGCATTTT
. TRBJ1-2 TRBV29-1 . CSVAGSNYGYTF TGCAGCGTTGCTGGTTCTAACTATGGCTACACCTTC
. TRBJ1-2 TRBV16 . CASSQGAYGYTF TGTGCCAGCAGCCAGGGGGCCTATGGCTACACCTTC
. TRBJ2-7 TRBV4-3 TRBD2 CASSQYTPLAGEYYEQYF TGCGCCAGCAGCCAGTATACCCCACTAGCGGGGGAATACTACGAGCAGTACTTC
. TRBJ1-2 TRBV4-3 TRBD1 CASSQDHGDRVSGYTF TGCGCCAGCAGCCAAGATCATGGGGACAGGGTATCTGGCTACACCTTC
. TRBJ1-4 TRBV27 . CASSFYPNEKLFF TGTGCCAGCAGTTTTTATCCAAATGAAAAACTGTTTTTT
. TRBJ2-7 TRBV19 . CASRADSRGAGEQYF TGTGCCAGTAGGGCCGACAGTCGTGGAGCAGGCGAGCAGTACTTC
. TRBJ1-5 TRBV6-2/TRBV6-3 . CASSYSKPSGPYSNQPQHF TGTGCCAGCAGTTACTCCAAGCCCTCGGGGCCCTATAGCAATCAGCCCCAGCATTTT
. TRBJ2-7 TRBV6-5 TRBD1 CASSYGTGGSYEQYF TGTGCCAGCAGTTACGGGACAGGGGGGTCCTACGAGCAGTACTTC
. TRBJ1-6 TRBV4-2 TRBD1 CASSPDRTGSPLHF TGTGCCAGCAGCCCGGACAGGACGGGTTCACCCCTCCACTTT
once TRBJ1-1 TRBV19 TRBD1 CASSIPGQGKTEAFF TGTGCCAGTAGTATTCCAGGACAGGGGAAAACTGAAGCTTTCTTT
. TRBJ2-7 TRBV7-9 . CASSLLSSSYEQYF TGTGCCAGCAGCTTACTGTCCAGCTCCTACGAGCAGTACTTC
. TRBJ2-4 TRBV25-1 . CASSEPRRKNIQYF TGTGCCAGCAGTGAACCCAGAAGAAAAAACATTCAGTACTTC
. TRBJ2-1 TRBV28 . CASRDPLAEQFF TGTGCCAGCAGGGACCCATTAGCTGAGCAGTTCTTC
. TRBJ2-6 TRBV7-9 . CASSQGGSRGSGANVLTF TGTGCCAGCAGCCAGGGTGGCAGCCGGGGGTCCGGGGCCAACGTCCTGACTTTC
few TRBJ1-5 TRBV6-1 . CASSEVAGGQPQHF TGTGCCAGCAGTGAGGTTGCAGGCGGTCAGCCCCAGCATTTT